The 13 T cell receptor beta chains in this list originate from one sample, sequenced in a study of blood T cells in healthy people across ages. With a J-beta primer mix and a sample-barcoded 5' primer, a second PCR ran about 6 to 11 cycles. Using its own MiXCR run on the 5' RACE reads, TCRdb lists one record per CDR3 protein. In the table there are around 1,700,000 distinct CDR3 sequences, 25% to 30% of which are singletons. The sample taken for sequencing was blood. Receptor source: a woman aged 30 to 39 in good health.

Concerning this clonotype: The junction differs from germline at one of its ends, possibly a read error. The chain employs TRBV29-1 and TRBJ2-4; D perhaps matches TRBD2 (5 bases). This CDR3 contains 15 residues. Germline V lookup: CDR1 SQVTM, CDR2 ANQGSEA. As DNA, the CDR3 is TGCAGCGTTGAGATCCAACAGCTAGCCAAAAACATTCGGTACTTC. Translated, it gives CSVEIQQLAKNIRYF.

V usage is TRBV27 and J usage is TRBJ2-4; TRBD1 might be the D (6 bases). Germline V gene lookup returns CDR1 MNHEY and CDR2 SMNVEV (reference sequence). The CDR3 spans 14 residues. V was trimmed by 2 bases and J by 13 bases, leaving 18 bases between them. CDR3 in amino acids: CASSLKAGANEQYF. CDR3 bases: TGTGCCAGCAGTTTAAAGGCAGGGGCAAATGAGCAGTACTTC.

On this clonotype itself: This may arise from a read error, as a much more abundant clone is one base away. The gene calls are TRBV7-3 and TRBJ2-1; TRBD2 matches 9 bases. The CDR3 is 16 amino acids. From germline, CDR1 is SGHTA and CDR2 FQGTGA. The CDR3: CASSTQAGGPGNKQFF. DNA for the CDR3: TGTGCCAGCAGCACCCAGGCGGGGGGGCCAGGCAATAAGCAGTTCTTC.

This clonotype was detected a few times. The DNA for the CDR3 is TGTGCCAGCAGGGGTGGACGGAGCACAGATACGCAGTATTTT. Translated: CASRGGRSTDTQYF. This chain connects TRBV6-5 to TRBJ2-3; no clear D gene. Between the trimmed V and J ends, which lost 6 bases and 0 bases, there was a span of 10 bases. The CDR3 runs 14 residues. The germline V gene encodes CDR1 MNHEY and CDR2 SVGAGI.

In this sample, this clonotype turned up a few times. The chain couples TRBV25-1 to TRBJ1-1, with D hard to call. Germline V lookup: CDR1 MGHDK, CDR2 SYGVNS. Trimming pared 5 bases from V and 4 bases from J, leaving 11 bases between. The CDR3 loop spans 13 amino acids. The CDR3 nucleotides are TGTGCCAGCAGTCTTTCCGGGCCCACTGAAGCTTTCTTT. This codes for CASSLSGPTEAFF.

The V gene is TRBV6-5, the J gene TRBJ2-1; TRBD1 or TRBD2 may be the D gene (5 bases each). The CDR3 length is 16 residues. CDR1 and CDR2 (germline): MNHEY, SVGAGI. Trimming removed 6 bases from V and 0 bases from J, with 15 bases in between. The CDR3 region is CASSDLGRGSYNEQFF. The CDR3 DNA is TGTGCCAGCAGCGACCTGGGACGGGGCTCCTACAATGAGCAGTTCTTC.

In the case of this clonotype: Sequence at one end of the junction differs from germline and may be a read error. The V and J genes are TRBV27 and TRBJ2-1, with D tentatively TRBD2 (7 bases). CDR1 is MNHEY and CDR2 is SMNVEV in the germline V gene (reference sequence). This CDR3 has 16 amino acids. DNA of the CDR3: TGTGTCAGCTTAGACGGAATGGCGGGGGCAAACAATGAGCAGTTCTTC. Its protein is CVSLDGMAGANNEQFF.

This clonotype was picked up many times. The CDR3 spells CAISEEGGRAIEQFF. The DNA of the CDR3 is TGTGCCATCAGTGAGGAGGGAGGGCGGGCAATCGAGCAGTTCTTC. This sequence joins TRBV10-3 and TRBJ2-1; 7 bases align to TRBD2. V gave up 2 bases and J gave up 10 bases; unmatched junction bases: 11. The CDR3 runs 15 residues. Germline values: CDR1 ENHRY, CDR2 SYGVKD.

This clonotype was seen more than once but under ten times. The chain carries TRBV6-5 and TRBJ2-7; weak D call: TRBD2 (6 bases). The germline V gene encodes CDR1 MNHEY and CDR2 SVGAGI. The CDR3 totals 16 residues. V was trimmed by 1 base and J by 7 bases, leaving 20 bases between them. CDR3 region: CASSYFSPSVPLEQYF. The CDR3 DNA reads TGTGCCAGCAGTTACTTTTCCCCTAGCGTACCCTTAGAGCAGTACTTC.

The sample holds many counts of this clonotype. The chain couples TRBV7-3 to TRBJ2-5, with a possible D match to TRBD2 (7 bases). Deletions cut 5 bases from V and 3 bases from J, with 16 bases between. The CDR3 consists of 15 residues. The germline CDR1 and CDR2 sequences are SGHTA and FQGTGA. The CDR3 DNA follows: TGTGCCAGCAGCCTCATAGGGGGGGCTAAAGAGACCCAGTACTTC. Amino acids: CASSLIGGAKETQYF.

This clonotype has a handful of counts. The V call is TRBV11-2, the J call TRBJ2-7; TRBD2 agrees at 10 bases. The CDR3 length is 21 residues. V lost 1 base, J lost 5 bases, and 23 bases stayed unmatched. Germline assignment: CDR1 SGHAT and CDR2 FQNNGV. The CDR3 loop is CASSLGGTTSGTVYVIHEQYF. The CDR3, as DNA: TGTGCCAGCAGCTTAGGCGGGACTACTAGCGGGACCGTGTACGTTATCCACGAGCAGTACTTC.

This clonotype showed up just a few times. The V call is TRBV7-8, the J call TRBJ2-5, with D perhaps being TRBD1 or TRBD2 (5 bases each). Trimming took 4 bases from V and 9 from J, leaving 12 bases between them. This CDR3 region has 12 residues. Germline values: CDR1 SGHVS, CDR2 FQNEAQ. The CDR3 DNA follows: TGTGCCAGCAGCTCACCGGGACGGGCCCAGTACTTC. Protein product: CASSSPGRAQYF.

The chain carries TRBV12-3 or TRBV12-4 and TRBJ2-2; D might be TRBD1 or TRBD2, each matching 5 bases. V lost 8 bases and J 6 bases, leaving 13 bases between the germline ends. This CDR3 is built from 13 residues. CDR3 amino acids: CASPNEGSGELFF. The CDR3 DNA reads TGTGCCAGCCCTAATGAGGGGTCCGGGGAGCTGTTTTTT.